This is a list of T cell receptor beta chains from one sample in a study of blood T cell repertoires in COVID-19. Some clones are missing from TCRdb's copy, which holds only in-frame ones; the method was immunoSEQ multiplex PCR. The sample contains 130,000 to 150,000 clones, roughly 88% of which appear only once. Specimen: peripheral blood. The receptors here all came from a man in his fifties or sixties with active or convalescent COVID-19. The CDR3 runs from the conserved cysteine through the conserved F or W. D genes are given only for firm matches. For some rows the clone size is stated as once, few or many, or as a class when expanded; others skip it.

-,TRBJ2-2,-,TRBV29-1,CSVVIPNTGELFF,TGCAGCGTTGTTATCCCGAACACCGGGGAGCTGTTTTTT
-,TRBJ1-1,TRBD1,TRBV6-5,CASSQRQGLVEAFF,TGTGCCAGCAGTCAAAGACAGGGACTCGTTGAAGCTTTCTTT
-,TRBJ1-5,-,TRBV10-3,CAIREDSTGPQHF,TGTGCCATCAGGGAGGACAGCACGGGGCCCCAGCATTTT
-,TRBJ1-2,-,TRBV6-6,CASSYRSGNYGYTF,TGTGCCAGCAGTTACCGCTCAGGGAACTATGGCTACACCTTC
-,TRBJ1-6,-,TRBV5-6,CASSLSRGSNSPLHF,TGTGCCAGCAGCTTGAGTAGGGGAAGTAATTCACCCCTCCACTTT
-,TRBJ1-2,-,TRBV5-1,CASSLEGASGYTF,TGCGCCAGCAGCTTGGAAGGGGCGAGTGGCTACACCTTC
-,TRBJ1-2,-,TRBV5-6,CASSFEENYGYTF,TGTGCCAGCAGCTTCGAGGAAAACTATGGCTACACCTTC
-,TRBJ2-3,-,TRBV7-2,CASSPRVGTDTQYF,TGTGCCAGCAGCCCCCGTGTCGGCACAGATACGCAGTATTTT
-,TRBJ2-5,-,TRBV7-8,CASSLGAGRETQYF,TGTGCCAGCAGCTTAGGGGCGGGAAGAGAGACCCAGTACTTC
-,TRBJ1-2,-,TRBV6-5,CASRDSPYGYTF,TGTGCCAGCAGGGACAGTCCGTATGGCTACACCTTC
-,TRBJ1-2,-,TRBV15,CATSRRLPGTLRGYTF,TGTGCCACCAGCAGACGCCTTCCCGGGACACTAAGGGGCTACACCTTC
-,TRBJ2-5,TRBD2,TRBV5-1,CASSPLGGGVVETQYF,TGCGCCAGCAGCCCGCTCGGCGGGGGGGTGGTAGAGACCCAGTACTTC
-,TRBJ1-1,-,TRBV11-3,CASSFRLTDTEAFF,TGTGCCAGCAGCTTCCGTTTGACTGACACTGAAGCTTTCTTT
-,TRBJ1-2,TRBD1,TRBV6-5,CASSYSTGEGYTF,TGTGCCAGCAGTTACTCTACAGGGGAAGGCTACACCTTC
-,TRBJ2-1,TRBD2,TRBV6-2/TRBV6-3,CASSYSFTRGGSYNEQFF,TGTGCCAGCAGTTACTCGTTCACTCGCGGGGGCTCCTACAATGAGCAGTTCTTC
-,TRBJ1-1,-,TRBV6-2/TRBV6-3,CASSYHVSVNTEAFF,TGTGCCAGCAGTTACCACGTAAGCGTGAACACTGAAGCTTTCTTT
-,TRBJ2-1,-,TRBV7-2,CASSTQYNEQFF,TGTGCCAGCAGCACACAGTACAATGAGCAGTTCTTC
few,TRBJ2-7,TRBD2,TRBV19,CASSNRGGNYEQYF,TGTGCCAGTAGTAACCGGGGAGGGAACTACGAGCAGTACTTC
-,TRBJ2-1,TRBD1,TRBV6-2/TRBV6-3,CASSYGTGGRGEQFF,TGTGCCAGCAGTTACGGGACAGGGGGTAGAGGGGAGCAGTTCTTC
-,TRBJ2-3,TRBD1,TRBV5-1,CASSLGRQGAATDTQYF,TGCGCCAGCAGCTTGGGGCGACAGGGGGCAGCCACAGATACGCAGTATTTT
-,TRBJ2-2,TRBD2,TRBV10-1,CASSRRASGYFTGELFF,TGCGCCAGCAGTAGGCGGGCTAGCGGATATTTTACCGGGGAGCTGTTTTTT
-,TRBJ1-6,-,TRBV25-1,CASRKGVSYNSPLHF,TGTGCCAGCCGAAAAGGGGTTTCCTATAATTCACCCCTCCACTTT
-,TRBJ1-2,TRBD1,TRBV2,CASSFPGTGAYGYTF,TGTGCCAGCAGTTTTCCCGGGACAGGGGCCTATGGCTACACCTTC
-,TRBJ2-1,TRBD1,TRBV24-1,CATADRVPNEQFF,TGTGCCACCGCAGACAGGGTGCCCAATGAGCAGTTCTTC
-,TRBJ1-2,TRBD1,TRBV6-6,CASRLEQGQSYGYTF,TGTGCCAGCAGACTTGAACAGGGGCAGAGCTATGGCTACACCTTC
-,TRBJ1-2,-,TRBV18,CASSPGTPNNYGYTF,TGTGCCAGCTCACCAGGGACACCTAATAACTATGGCTACACCTTC
-,TRBJ2-1,TRBD1,TRBV6-2/TRBV6-3,CASSFQGAEQFF,TGTGCCAGCAGTTTTCAGGGGGCTGAGCAGTTCTTC
few,TRBJ1-1,-,TRBV18,CASSPSTGRNTEAFF,TGTGCCAGCTCACCCTCCACAGGGCGCAACACTGAAGCTTTCTTT
few,TRBJ1-2,-,TRBV12-3/TRBV12-4,CASSPTANYGYTF,TGTGCCAGCAGCCCCACTGCTAACTATGGCTACACCTTC
-,TRBJ2-5,-,TRBV5-8,CASSPRRETQYF,TGTGCCAGCAGCCCCCGCCGGGAGACCCAGTACTTC
-,TRBJ1-1,TRBD1,TRBV30,CAWSVGWRGQLVNTEAFF,TGTGCCTGGAGTGTAGGTTGGAGGGGGCAATTGGTGAACACTGAAGCTTTCTTT
-,TRBJ1-6,TRBD1,TRBV27,CASTRDRDSPLHF,TGTGCCAGCACACGGGACAGGGATTCACCCCTCCACTTT
-,TRBJ1-2,TRBD1,TRBV19,CASSIAYPDRGNYGYTF,TGTGCCAGTAGTATAGCCTATCCCGACAGGGGGAACTATGGCTACACCTTC
-,TRBJ2-2,-,TRBV19,CASSMGGITGELFF,TGTGCCAGTAGTATGGGGGGAATCACCGGGGAGCTGTTTTTT
once,TRBJ1-2,-,TRBV6-5,CASSLSRAFYGYTF,TGTGCCAGCAGTTTATCCAGGGCTTTCTATGGCTACACCTTC
-,TRBJ2-5,TRBD1,TRBV7-9,CASSLTGYGETQYF,TGTGCCAGCAGCTTGACAGGGTATGGGGAGACCCAGTACTTC
once,TRBJ2-3,TRBD2,TRBV19,CASSILAGGKDTQYF,TGTGCCAGTAGTATTCTAGCGGGAGGGAAGGATACGCAGTATTTT
-,TRBJ2-1,-,TRBV24-1,CATSDSSHLYNEQFF,TGTGCCACCAGTGACTCTAGCCACTTATACAATGAGCAGTTCTTC
-,TRBJ1-6,TRBD1,TRBV27,CASSLKGANNSPLHF,TGTGCCAGCAGTTTAAAGGGGGCCAATAATTCACCCCTCCACTTT
-,TRBJ2-2,-,TRBV21-1,CAPKGPGGDETGELFF,TGTGCCCCAAAAGGGCCAGGGGGCGACGAGACCGGGGAGCTGTTTTTT
-,TRBJ2-3,-,TRBV5-6,CASSPNVGGTFTDTQYF,TGTGCCAGCAGCCCGAATGTGGGTGGGACTTTCACAGATACGCAGTATTTT
-,TRBJ2-3,-,TRBV24-1,CATSGRQGLDTQYF,TGTGCCACCAGTGGTAGGCAGGGACTAGATACGCAGTATTTT
-,TRBJ2-5,-,TRBV6-5,CASSYRLGGETQYF,TGTGCCAGCAGTTACAGACTCGGCGGGGAGACCCAGTACTTC
-,TRBJ2-2,TRBD2,TRBV7-9,CASSSPGLAAQAGELFF,TGTGCCAGCAGCTCCCCGGGACTAGCGGCCCAGGCCGGGGAGCTGTTTTTT
-,TRBJ2-1,-,TRBV7-2,CASSSRVPNEQFF,TGTGCCAGCAGCTCCAGGGTTCCGAATGAGCAGTTCTTC
-,TRBJ2-1,-,TRBV11-3,CASSLNRDSALYEQFF,TGTGCCAGCAGCCTGAACCGGGACTCAGCGCTCTATGAGCAGTTCTTC
-,TRBJ1-4,-,TRBV6-5,CASSYSGNEKLFF,TGTGCCAGCAGTTACAGCGGCAATGAAAAACTGTTTTTT
-,TRBJ1-5,TRBD1,TRBV6-5,CASSYSNRGNQPQHF,TGTGCCAGCAGTTACTCGAACAGGGGAAATCAGCCCCAGCATTTT
-,TRBJ2-2,TRBD1,TRBV7-9,CASSLSGQAITGELFF,TGTGCCAGCAGCTTAAGTGGACAGGCAATCACCGGGGAGCTGTTTTTT